This entry lists 30 T cell receptor beta chains sequenced from one sample in a study of cytomegalovirus exposure and HLA in healthy donors. Both 60 Vbeta primers and 13 Jbeta primers went into the PCR. Assay used: immunoSEQ multiplex PCR; TCRdb lists only in-frame clones, some missing. The sample has under 250,000 clones, around 80% seen once. Sequencing was carried out using PBMCs. The origin of the receptors is a woman in her fifties or sixties in good health and CMV-seropositive.

The V gene is TRBV7-9, the J gene TRBJ2-1; 8 bases align to TRBD1. After removal of 4 bases from V and 2 bases from J, the junction contained 7 bases not matched to a gene. CDR1 is SEHNR and CDR2 is FQNEAQ in the germline V gene (reference sequence). The CDR3 runs 16 residues. In DNA, the CDR3 is TGTGCCAGCAGCTCCCGTGGACAGGGCCCCTACAATGAGCAGTTCTTC. It is translated as CASSSRGQGPYNEQFF.

The V gene is TRBV30, the J gene TRBJ1-5; D uncertain. Germline-derived CDR1 and CDR2 are GTSNPN and SVGIG (reference sequence). V was shortened by 0 bases and J by 4 bases, with 13 bases between the two germline ends. The CDR3 sequence is 15 residues long. The CDR3 DNA is TGTGCCTGGAGTGTAAGATCGGGCGGGAATCAGCCCCAGCATTTT. This sequence encodes CAWSVRSGGNQPQHF.

The V call is TRBV4-1, the J call TRBJ2-1; 8 nucleotides align to TRBD2. V dropped 1 base and J dropped 7; count of bases not matched to a gene: 3. The CDR3 loop spans 14 amino acids. Per the germline V gene, CDR1 is MGHRA and CDR2 is YSYEKL. The CDR3 loop reads CASSQVLAANEQFF. The CDR3 DNA sequence: TGCGCCAGCAGCCAAGTACTAGCGGCGAATGAGCAGTTCTTC.

Only a few counts were recorded for this clone. The CDR3 loop reads CASTARGVAGYTF. The CDR3 bases are TGTGCCAGCACCGCCCGCGGGGTAGCTGGCTACACCTTC. The J gene is TRBJ1-2, the V gene TRBV28; no reliable D call. The CDR3 sequence is 13 residues long. Germline V lookup: CDR1 MDHEN, CDR2 SYDVKM. V lost 7 bases, J lost 7 bases, and 16 bases lay in between.

The gene calls are TRBV2 and TRBJ1-2; TRBD1 matches at 11 bases. The V gene end was trimmed by 5 bases and the J gene end by 7 bases; junction bases not matched to a gene: 9. This CDR3 is 15 amino acids long. CDR1 and CDR2 (germline): SNHLY, FYNNEI. CDR3 in DNA: TGTGCCAGCAGTTCCAGGACAGGGGGCGCCGGTGGCTACACCTTC. It codes for CASSSRTGGAGGYTF.

The chain is built from TRBV2 and TRBJ2-1; 10 positions agree with TRBD2. Germline trimming cut 3 bases from V and 0 bases from J; bases unmatched to any gene: 11. In germline, CDR1 is SNHLY, CDR2 FYNNEI. The CDR3 contains 19 residues. The CDR3 DNA reads TGTGCCAGCAGTGACGTGAGGACTAGCGGCCTCTCCTCCTACAATGAGCAGTTCTTC. This translates into CASSDVRTSGLSSYNEQFF.

This clone has just a few counts. This chain uses TRBV28 with TRBJ2-7; 9 bases line up with TRBD2. CDR1 MDHEN and CDR2 SYDVKM come from the germline V gene. This CDR3 spans 15 amino acids. V lost 8 bases, J lost 3 bases, and 11 bases stayed unmatched. In nucleotides, the CDR3 is TGTGCCAGCGGCGCGCGGGGACTAGCAAGCTACGAGCAGTACTTC. This sequence encodes CASGARGLASYEQYF.

Comments on this clone: The sample contains more than one DNA sequence encoding this CDR3. J is TRBJ1-1 and V is TRBV11-2; no clear D. V lost 5 bases and J 0 bases, leaving 7 bases between the germline ends. Germline V gives CDR1 SGHAT, CDR2 FQNNGV. This CDR3 contains 13 residues. CDR3 coding DNA: TGTGCCAGCAGCCCAGGCCTGAACACTGAAGCTTTCTTT. It specifies CASSPGLNTEAFF.

V and J are TRBV9 and TRBJ2-1, with 7 bases lining up with TRBD1. The J segment lost 2 bases and the V segment lost 0 bases, leaving 5 bases of the junction unmatched. This CDR3 has 16 amino acids. Germline V gives CDR1 SGDLS, CDR2 YYNGEE. The CDR3 nucleotides are TGTGCCAGCAGCGTAGTTGGGGACAGTACCTACAATGAGCAGTTCTTC. Translating gives CASSVVGDSTYNEQFF. Supplemented by reference TRBV9 and TRBJ2-1, the full variable domain reads DSGVTQTPKHLITATGQRVTLRCSPRSGDLSVYWYQQSLDQGLQFLIQYYNGEERAKGNILERFSAQQFPDLHSELNLSSLELGDSALYFCASSVVGDSTYNEQFFGPGTRLTVL.

J is TRBJ2-5 and V is TRBV4-1; D perhaps matches TRBD2 (6 bases). CDR1 is MGHRA, CDR2 YSYEKL, per germline. V dropped 3 bases and J dropped 5 bases, with 16 bases sitting between them. The CDR3 runs 15 residues. CDR3 in amino acids: CASSQETAAGETQYF. The CDR3 DNA reads TGCGCCAGCAGCCAGGAAACAGCCGCGGGGGAGACCCAGTACTTC.

This clone is a singleton in its sample. The J gene is TRBJ2-1, the V gene TRBV7-9, with 7 bases lining up with TRBD2. V dropped 3 bases and J dropped 0; count of bases not matched to a gene: 2. Germline V lookup: CDR1 SEHNR, CDR2 FQNEAQ (reference sequence). The CDR3 consists of 15 residues. The CDR3 DNA reads as TGTGCCAGCAGCTTGGCGGGAGACTCCTACAATGAGCAGTTCTTC. Protein product: CASSLAGDSYNEQFF.

The chain is built from TRBV18 and TRBJ2-7, with D perhaps matching TRBD2 (6 bases). The CDR3 has 14 residues. V was clipped by 2 bases and J by 5 bases, with 13 bases between them. The germline V gene has CDR1 KGHSH and CDR2 LQKENI. The CDR3 DNA reads TGTGCCAGCTCACCAGGGGGAGGTTATGACGAGCAGTACTTC. As protein: CASSPGGGYDEQYF.

CDR3 residues: CASSLGLENEQFF. The CDR3 DNA sequence: TGTGCCAGCAGCTTAGGTCTGGAGAATGAGCAGTTCTTC. This chain uses TRBV7-9 with TRBJ2-1; D is unclear. CDR1 and CDR2 (germline): SEHNR, FQNEAQ (reference sequence). CDR3 length: 13 residues. V lost 1 base and J 7 bases, leaving 8 bases between the germline ends.

The rearrangement uses TRBV5-4 and TRBJ2-5; the D gene is possibly TRBD1 (6 bases). V was clipped by 3 bases and J by 7 bases, with 19 bases between them. The V gene's germline CDR1 is SGHNT and CDR2 YYREEE (reference sequence). The CDR3 runs 15 residues. CDR3 DNA sequence: TGTGCCAGCAGCTCGGGTAAACAGGGCTCAGGGACCCAGTACTTC. It specifies CASSSGKQGSGTQYF. The full variable domain, in which reference TRBV5-4 and TRBJ2-5 provide the parts outside the CDR3, is ETGVTQSPTHLIKTRGQQVTLRCSSQSGHNTVSWYQQALGQGPQFIFQYYREEENGRGNFPPRFSGLQFPNYSSELNVNALELDDSALYLCASSSGKQGSGTQYFGPGTRLLVL.

This clone was seen once. V is TRBV7-7 and J is TRBJ2-1; TRBD2 is a possible D gene (6 bases). Germline V gene lookup returns CDR1 SSHAT and CDR2 FNYEAQ (reference sequence). The V end lost 3 bases, the J end lost 2 bases, and 14 bases lay between the germline ends. The CDR3 consists of 16 residues. The CDR3 loop reads CASSLAGRGPYNEQFF. DNA of the CDR3: TGTGCCAGCAGCTTGGCCGGGAGAGGTCCCTACAATGAGCAGTTCTTC.

This chain connects TRBV5-5 to TRBJ2-7; TRBD1 might be the D (5 bases). In germline, CDR1 is SGHKS, CDR2 YYEKEE (reference sequence). Trimming took off 1 base at V and 1 base at J, with 9 bases between the two ends. CDR3 size: 14 residues. Here the CDR3 DNA reads TGTGCCAGCAGCTTGTCACAGGATTCCTACGAGCAGTACTTC. Protein sequence: CASSLSQDSYEQYF.

This clone has more than one count but fewer than ten. This chain links TRBV7-2 with TRBJ2-1; D perhaps matches TRBD2 (6 bases). V gave up 3 bases and J gave up 6 bases, with 15 bases separating them. The CDR3 loop spans 15 amino acids. Germline values: CDR1 SGHTA, CDR2 FQGNSA. In nucleotides, the CDR3 is TGTGCCAGCAGCTTTAGTGTCGGGGGAACCAATGAGCAGTTCTTC. Its translation is CASSFSVGGTNEQFF.

The chain links TRBV7-9 to TRBJ2-1, with D possibly being TRBD2 (5 bases). Germline CDR1 is SEHNR and CDR2 is FQNEAQ (reference sequence). With 7 bases removed from V and 0 bases from J, the gap between germline ends came to 13 bases. This CDR3 comprises 15 residues. Here the CDR3 reads CASTTDGSSYNEQFF. The DNA for the CDR3 is TGTGCCAGCACTACGGATGGGAGCTCCTACAATGAGCAGTTCTTC.

The gene calls are TRBV6-5 and TRBJ2-3; possible D gene TRBD2, 6 bases. V was trimmed by 4 bases and J by 3 bases, leaving 17 bases between them. The germline V gene encodes CDR1 MNHEY and CDR2 SVGAGI. The CDR3 totals 16 residues. The CDR3 protein is CASSFSSGVTTDTQYF. CDR3 sequence (DNA): TGTGCCAGCAGTTTCTCGTCGGGAGTTACGACAGATACGCAGTATTTT.

V usage is TRBV28 and J usage is TRBJ1-4, with D possibly matching TRBD1 (5 bases). This CDR3 has 13 residues. Germline assignment: CDR1 MDHEN and CDR2 SYDVKM. CDR3 DNA sequence: TGTGCTTCGACGACAGTCGGGAATGAAAAACTGTTTTTT. Translating gives CASTTVGNEKLFF.

The rearrangement links TRBV5-4 to TRBJ2-3, with 7 bases aligning to TRBD2. The J segment lost 4 bases and the V segment lost 4 bases, leaving 12 bases of the junction unmatched. Germline values: CDR1 SGHNT, CDR2 YYREEE (reference sequence). CDR3 length equals 16 residues. In DNA form, the CDR3 reads TGTGCCAGCAGCCTCGCGGGCGGGGGAGTTTCAGATACGCAGTATTTT. Its protein product is CASSLAGGGVSDTQYF.

The gene calls are TRBV18 and TRBJ1-5, with TRBD1 matching 9 bases. With 3 bases clipped from V and 0 bases from J, the junction kept 6 bases outside the gene matches. The CDR3 runs to 17 residues. CDR1 is KGHSH and CDR2 is LQKENI in the germline V gene. The CDR3 protein is CASSPNTGGHSNQPQHF. CDR3 sequence (DNA): TGTGCCAGCTCACCTAATACAGGGGGCCATAGCAATCAGCCCCAGCATTTT.

This clone appeared once. V is TRBV5-1 and J is TRBJ1-1, with 7 bases aligning to TRBD1. CDR3 length: 14 amino acids. Germline loops: CDR1 SGHRS, CDR2 YFSETQ. V lost 6 bases to trimming and J lost 1 base; unmatched junction nucleotides: 6. The CDR3 loop is CASTRQGGNTEAFF. The CDR3 nucleotides are TGCGCCAGCACCCGACAGGGTGGGAACACTGAAGCTTTCTTT.

V gene TRBV4-1 combines with J gene TRBJ1-3; 11 nucleotides agree with TRBD1. Losses at the gene ends were 0 bases for V and 8 bases for J; bases not matched to a gene: 6. This CDR3 has 16 residues. CDR1 is MGHRA, CDR2 YSYEKL, per germline. The CDR3 region is CASSQDNGQGADTIYF. CDR3 in DNA: TGCGCCAGCAGCCAAGATAACGGACAGGGGGCGGACACCATATATTTT.

With respect to this clone: Relative to the germline gene, one junction end is altered; a read error may explain this. The rearrangement links TRBV28 to TRBJ2-3; 9 nucleotides agree with TRBD1. Germline V CDR1 and CDR2: MDHEN, SYDVKM. The CDR3 runs to 21 residues. CDR3 amino acids: CASSPPGQGTIRSVSIDTQYF. DNA of the CDR3: TGTGCCAGCAGCCCTCCGGGACAGGGTACGATCCGCAGTGTAAGCATAGATACGCAGTATTTT.

The rearrangement links TRBV18 to TRBJ2-5; TRBD1 is a possible D gene (6 bases). This CDR3 spans 15 amino acids. V was shortened by 3 bases and J by 5 bases, with 16 bases between the two germline ends. Germline lookup yields CDR1 KGHSH and CDR2 LQKENI. The CDR3 DNA reads TGTGCCAGCTCACCCCGGGCCAGGGGAGTGGAGACCCAGTACTTC. The encoded protein is CASSPRARGVETQYF.

This rearrangement joins TRBV18 to TRBJ2-7; D remains ambiguous. This CDR3 comprises 12 residues. V was cut by 1 base and J by 7 bases, with 8 bases left in between. CDR1 is KGHSH, CDR2 LQKENI, per germline. CDR3 region: CASSPRAGEQYF. As DNA, the CDR3 is TGTGCCAGCTCACCACGAGCCGGTGAGCAGTACTTC. The full variable domain, completed using reference TRBV18 and TRBJ2-7, is NAGVMQNPRHLVRRRGQEARLRCSPMKGHSHVYWYRQLPEEGLKFMVYLQKENIIDESGMPKERFSAEFPKEGPSILRIQQVVRGDSAAYFCASSPRAGEQYFGPGTRLTVT.

The gene calls are TRBV10-3 and TRBJ1-3, with D possibly TRBD1 on 6 matching bases. V dropped 7 bases and J dropped 0 bases, with 13 bases sitting between them. Germline lookup yields CDR1 ENHRY and CDR2 SYGVKD. This CDR3 has 15 residues. The CDR3, as DNA: TGTGCCATCAAGAGGGAGGGGGGCTCTGGAAACACCATATATTTT. It encodes CAIKREGGSGNTIYF.

The chain is built from TRBV7-9 and TRBJ1-4; 10 positions agree with TRBD1. CDR3 length equals 18 residues. The V gene end was trimmed by 3 bases and the J gene end by 4 bases; junction bases not matched to a gene: 11. Germline V gives CDR1 SEHNR, CDR2 FQNEAQ (reference sequence). The CDR3 loop is CASSFDLWDRGGNEKLFF. The CDR3 DNA reads as TGTGCCAGCAGCTTCGACCTCTGGGACAGGGGTGGTAATGAAAAACTGTTTTTT. Complete variable domain (other parts from reference TRBV7-9 and TRBJ1-4): DTGVSQNPRHKITKRGQNVTFRCDPISEHNRLYWYRQTLGQGPEFLTYFQNEAQLEKSRLLSDRFSAERPKGSFSTLEIQRTEQGDSAMYLCASSFDLWDRGGNEKLFFGSGTQLSVL.

This chain uses TRBV6-1 with TRBJ2-5, with D tentatively TRBD2 (6 bases). Germline V gives CDR1 MNHNS, CDR2 SASEGT. The CDR3 runs 13 residues. Trimming left V 6 bases short and J 0 bases short, with 8 bases between. The CDR3 DNA follows: TGTGCCAGCAGGAGGACTAACCAAGAGACCCAGTACTTC. Residues: CASRRTNQETQYF.